The 22 T cell receptor beta chains listed next were all sequenced from one sample in a study of blood T cell repertoires in COVID-19. Generated by immunoSEQ multiplex PCR, the TCRdb table keeps only in-frame clones and is missing some. The sample has tens of thousands of clones, about nine tenths seen once; the top ten hold approximately 8.8%. The sequencing sample was made of peripheral blood. Receptor source: a human donor with active COVID-19. The donor label of this sample is uncertain.

This chain joins TRBV2 and TRBJ2-3, with TRBD2 as a possible D gene (5 bases). Deletions cut 8 bases from V and 5 bases from J, with 11 bases between. Germline-derived CDR1 and CDR2 are SNHLY and FYNNEI. This CDR3 comprises 12 residues. CDR3 bases: TGTGCCAGCCACCCGGGGTTAGATACGCAGTATTTT. Its translation: CASHPGLDTQYF.

The chain has TRBV18 and TRBJ2-5; 10 bases are a match to TRBD2. The CDR3 spans 16 residues. The germline CDR1 and CDR2 sequences are KGHSH and LQKENI. The V and J ends lost 3 bases and 4 bases, in that order; junction bases with no gene match: 8. As DNA, the CDR3 is TGTGCCAGCTCACCGATTAGCGGGGGGTTCACAGAGACCCAGTACTTC. It is translated as CASSPISGGFTETQYF.

V usage is TRBV6-7 and J usage is TRBJ1-4, with D maybe TRBD1 (6 bases). TRBV6-7 counts as an open reading frame of uncertain function. V was trimmed by 1 base and J by 6 bases, leaving 9 bases between them. The CDR3 runs 14 residues. The CDR3 DNA reads TGTGCCAGCAGTTACTACAGGGTTGATGAAAAACTGTTTTTT. It translates to CASSYYRVDEKLFF.

This clone was detected only a few times. The CDR3 spells CASSPFGGRGVSYGYTF. Written as DNA, the CDR3 is TGTGCCAGCAGCCCTTTTGGGGGCAGGGGGGTTTCATATGGCTACACCTTC. The rearrangement links TRBV7-9 to TRBJ1-2, with TRBD1 matching 7 bases. This CDR3 region has 17 residues. Germline V lookup: CDR1 SEHNR, CDR2 FQNEAQ (reference sequence). Trimming at V came to 5 bases and at J to 5 bases, leaving 17 bases not matched to a gene.

The V and J genes are TRBV18 and TRBJ1-2; D gene ambiguous. The ends were cut back, 0 bases at V and 0 bases at J, with 5 bases in the middle. Germline V gives CDR1 KGHSH, CDR2 LQKENI. The CDR3 loop spans 14 amino acids. The DNA for the CDR3 is TGTGCCAGCTCACCACCGGCAGCTAACTATGGCTACACCTTC. Its protein product is CASSPPAANYGYTF.

The rearrangement joins TRBV28 to TRBJ2-2, with D perhaps matching TRBD2 (6 bases). CDR1 MDHEN and CDR2 SYDVKM come from the germline V gene. This CDR3 has 16 residues. Trimming pared 6 bases from V and 2 bases from J, leaving 16 bases between. CDR3 sequence: CASSAWWEENTGELFF. The DNA of the CDR3 is TGTGCCAGCAGCGCCTGGTGGGAGGAAAACACCGGGGAGCTGTTTTTT.

The chain combines TRBV19 with TRBJ2-5; TRBD2 matches 11 bases. CDR1 LNHDA and CDR2 SQIVND come from the germline V gene (reference sequence). This CDR3 is 16 amino acids long. Losses at the gene ends were 4 bases for V and 6 bases for J; bases not matched to a gene: 10. The CDR3 bases are TGTGCCAGTAGTAAACTTCCTAGCGGGGGGACCCAGACCCAGTACTTC. It is translated as CASSKLPSGGTQTQYF.

This chain links TRBV3-1 (or the pseudogene TRBV3-2) with TRBJ1-1; D is unresolved. V was trimmed by 5 bases and J by 0 bases, leaving 10 bases between them. This CDR3 is 14 amino acids long. From germline, CDR1 is LGHDT and CDR2 YNNKEL (reference sequence). CDR3 in amino acids: CASSLVVMNTEAFF. The CDR3 nucleotides are TGTGCCAGCAGCTTAGTGGTCATGAACACTGAAGCTTTCTTT.

V is TRBV10-1 and J is TRBJ1-3; D unclear. From germline, CDR1 is WNHNN and CDR2 SYGVQD (reference sequence). V lost 4 bases and J 0 bases, leaving 7 bases between the germline ends. This CDR3 spans 14 amino acids. The CDR3 coding sequence is TGCGCCAGCAGTGGGTATAGCTCTGGAAACACCATATATTTT. This gives the protein CASSGYSSGNTIYF.

The gene calls are TRBV7-2 and TRBJ1-1; D uncertain. The V gene's germline CDR1 is SGHTA and CDR2 FQGNSA. Trimming took off 1 base at V and 0 bases at J, with 12 bases between the two ends. This CDR3 comprises 16 residues. This CDR3 reads CASSLDQFPVNTEAFF. CDR3 coding DNA: TGTGCCAGCAGCTTAGATCAGTTCCCTGTGAACACTGAAGCTTTCTTT.

This chain joins TRBV30 and TRBJ1-5; D unresolved. The CDR3 is 14 amino acids. V lost 8 bases, J lost 4 bases, and 18 bases lay in between. The V gene's germline CDR1 is GTSNPN and CDR2 SVGIG (reference sequence). CDR3 bases: TGTGCCGCCTCCTCGGGGTCGGGGAATCAGCCCCAGCATTTT. This codes for CAASSGSGNQPQHF.

In DNA, the CDR3 is TGTGCCAGCAGCATAAGACTCCAGAACACTGAAGCTTTCTTT. Its translation: CASSIRLQNTEAFF. This chain joins TRBV7-8 and TRBJ1-1; no clear D gene. The CDR3 totals 14 residues. From germline, CDR1 is SGHVS and CDR2 FQNEAQ. V shed 5 bases and J shed 1 base, with 11 bases lying between them. The full variable domain, its missing parts supplied by reference TRBV7-8 and TRBJ1-1, is GAGVSQSPRYKVAKRGQDVALRCDPISGHVSLFWYQQALGQGPEFLTYFQNEAQLDKSGLPSDRFFAERPEGSVSTLKIQRTQQEDSAVYLCASSIRLQNTEAFFGQGTRLTVV.

The rearrangement joins TRBV14 to TRBJ2-5, with 9 bases lining up with TRBD2. V was clipped by 0 bases and J by 5 bases; unmatched bases: 7. Germline V gene data show CDR1 as SGHDN and CDR2 as FVKESK. CDR3 length: 16 residues. The CDR3 DNA sequence: TGTGCCAGCAGCCAAGATCTCGCCAGCGGGGGGGAGACCCAGTACTTC. Translated, it gives CASSQDLASGGETQYF. Filled out from reference TRBV14 and TRBJ2-5, the complete variable domain reads EAGVTQFPSHSVIEKGQTVTLRCDPISGHDNLYWYRRVMGKEIKFLLHFVKESKQDESGMPNNRFLAERTGGTYSTLKVQPAELEDSGVYFCASSQDLASGGETQYFGPGTRLLVL.

The CDR3 DNA reads as TGTGCCAGAAGCAACGGGACTAGCGGATTCACAGATACGCAGTATTTT. Its protein is CARSNGTSGFTDTQYF. The rearrangement joins TRBV5-3 to TRBJ2-3; 11 bases are a match to TRBD2. TRBV5-3 is flagged as an ORF with uncertain function. The CDR3 covers 16 residues. V dropped 4 bases and J dropped 2; count of bases not matched to a gene: 6.

This chain connects TRBV7-2 to TRBJ2-3; 8 nucleotides agree with TRBD2. V shed 2 bases, J shed 0 bases, and the junction held 10 bases outside the gene matches. The CDR3 totals 18 residues. The V gene's germline CDR1 is SGHTA and CDR2 FQGNSA. The CDR3 DNA is TGTGCCAGCAGCTTAATGTCCACTAGCGGCTCTAGCACAGATACGCAGTATTTT. Translated, it gives CASSLMSTSGSSTDTQYF.

The rearrangement links TRBV7-2 to TRBJ2-7; 13 nucleotides match TRBD2. The CDR3 is 18 amino acids. V lost 1 base and J lost 8; bases outside the gene matches: 14. Germline CDR1 is SGHTA and CDR2 is FQGNSA. The CDR3 DNA reads TGTGCCAGCAGCTTAGAGGTGCCGGGACTAGCGGGATCAATTAAGCAGTACTTC. This sequence encodes CASSLEVPGLAGSIKQYF.

The rearrangement uses TRBV5-1 and TRBJ2-7, with D possibly being TRBD2 (5 bases). V was shortened by 0 bases and J by 4 bases, with 14 bases between the two germline ends. The germline V gene encodes CDR1 SGHRS and CDR2 YFSETQ. This CDR3 has 15 amino acids. The CDR3 region is CASSLAGKGRYEQYF. The DNA of the CDR3 is TGCGCCAGCAGCTTGGCCGGGAAGGGTAGGTACGAGCAGTACTTC.

The chain carries TRBV10-1 and TRBJ2-2; 7 bases map to TRBD2. The CDR3 consists of 16 residues. J gave up 1 base and V 1 base, and 3 bases lay outside the gene matches. The germline V gene encodes CDR1 WNHNN and CDR2 SYGVQD (reference sequence). The DNA for the CDR3 is TGCGCCAGCAGTGAGTGGCGCGGGGGGAACACCGGGGAGCTGTTTTTT. This encodes CASSEWRGGNTGELFF.

This chain joins TRBV9 and TRBJ2-3; tentative D call: TRBD2 (6 bases). Germline V gene lookup returns CDR1 SGDLS and CDR2 YYNGEE. V was pared by 4 bases and J by 5 bases, with 14 bases between. This CDR3 region has 14 residues. The CDR3 is CASSRPGSRDTQYF. The DNA of the CDR3 is TGTGCCAGCAGCCGCCCCGGGAGTCGAGATACGCAGTATTTT.

This clone was counted only a few times. The chain has TRBV7-3 and TRBJ2-7; 8 nucleotides line up with TRBD2. Trimming cost V 2 bases and J 6 bases; bases outside gene matches: 9. Germline assignment: CDR1 SGHTA and CDR2 FQGTGA. The CDR3 length is 15 residues. The DNA for the CDR3 is TGTGCCAGCAGCTTATTTGGCGGGGGGCCAAGCGAGCAGTACTTC. Translating gives CASSLFGGGPSEQYF.

The rearrangement links TRBV13 to TRBJ1-1; 10 bases fit TRBD1. Trimming at V came to 3 bases and at J to 8 bases, leaving 3 bases not matched to a gene. Germline CDR1 is PRHDT and CDR2 is FYEKMQ (reference sequence). This CDR3 has 13 amino acids. This chain's CDR3 is CASSLGQGREAFF. CDR3 sequence (DNA): TGTGCCAGCAGCTTGGGACAGGGGCGGGAAGCTTTCTTT. The full variable domain, its missing parts supplied by reference TRBV13 and TRBJ1-1, is AAGVIQSPRHLIKEKRETATLKCYPIPRHDTVYWYQQGPGQDPQFLISFYEKMQSDKGSIPDRFSAQQFSDYHSELNMSSLELGDSALYFCASSLGQGREAFFGQGTRLTVV.

The chain carries TRBV30 and TRBJ1-1; the match to TRBD1 covers 7 bases. V gave up 3 bases and J gave up 7 bases; unmatched junction bases: 11. This CDR3 is 14 amino acids long. Looked up from germline, CDR1 is GTSNPN and CDR2 is SVGIG (reference sequence). The DNA of the CDR3 is TGTGCCTGGAGGCGGGACAGTGAAAGGGGTGAAGCTTTCTTT. It yields the protein CAWRRDSERGEAFF.